This TCR beta chain originates from a study of blood T cell repertoires in COVID-19. Study-wide context: Whether acute or convalescent, the COVID-19 samples came from the United States, Italy and Spain. T cells, B-cell-depleted T cells, or PBMCs provided the cDNA or gDNA that served as material.

Authors' analysis steps: From reference gene primer amplification, estimates of nucleated cell counts were derived. Sequencing used immunoSEQ multiplex PCR; TCRdb keeps in-frame clones, though not all of them. That table gives V, J and clone size, and the DNA gave D and trimming. The sample yields about 230,000 clones, approximately 80% seen once. The specimen sequenced was peripheral blood. This clonotype originated in a man aged 40-49 years with acute or convalescent COVID-19.

The CDR3 here is CASSLPGAYEQYF. DNA of the CDR3: TGTGCCAGCAGCTTACCGGGGGCCTACGAGCAGTACTTC. The V and J genes are TRBV5-6 and TRBJ2-7; perhaps TRBD2 as D (6 bases). The CDR3 covers 13 residues. Trimming took off 2 bases at V and 2 bases at J, with 8 bases between the two ends. From germline, CDR1 is SGHDT and CDR2 YYEEEE.